The 7 T cell receptor beta chains in this list originate from one sample, sequenced in a study of blood T cells in healthy people across ages. PCR was performed a second time for about 7 to 12 cycles using a sample-barcoded 5' primer and a J-beta primer mix. TCRdb reprocessed the 5' RACE reads via MiXCR and lists one record per CDR3 protein. The sample has 1,500,000 or so distinct CDR3 sequences; approximately 59% are singletons. The sequencing sample was made of blood. Receptors were obtained from a young man in good health.

The V gene is TRBV29-1, the J gene TRBJ2-3; D is undetermined. The germline V gene encodes CDR1 SQVTM and CDR2 ANQGSEA. The germline V and J ends were trimmed by 6 bases and 2 bases, with 3 bases remaining between them. The CDR3 loop spans 10 amino acids. For the CDR3, the DNA is TGCAGCGTGAACACAGATACGCAGTATTTT. Amino acid sequence: CSVNTDTQYF.

The chain combines TRBV3-1 with TRBJ2-3; perhaps TRBD1 as D (5 bases). Germline CDR1 reads LGHDT; CDR2 reads YNNKEL (reference sequence). CDR3 length: 13 residues. V was pared by 0 bases and J by 7 bases, with 8 bases between. CDR3 in amino acids: CASSQEGANTQYF. CDR3 DNA: TGTGCCAGCAGCCAAGAAGGGGCAAATACGCAGTATTTT.

In this sample, this clonotype turned up a few times. V is TRBV24-1 and J is TRBJ2-4, with TRBD1 matching 8 bases. Matching the DNA end better, TRBJ2-7 makes the J call doubtful. This CDR3 has 15 residues. The germline V gene encodes CDR1 KGHDR and CDR2 SFDVKD. The CDR3 loop is CATSDPGSDRDEQYF. Here the CDR3 DNA reads TGTGCCACCAGTGATCCGGGTTCGGACAGGGACGAGCAGTACTTC.

A few counts support this clonotype. The rearrangement uses TRBV29-1 and TRBJ2-7; the D is unclear. V lost 5 bases and J lost 5, with 13 bases in between. CDR1 and CDR2 from the germline V gene are SQVTM and ANQGSEA. This CDR3 is built from 12 residues. CDR3 protein: CSVKAGWDEQYF. In DNA form, the CDR3 reads TGCAGCGTTAAGGCCGGGTGGGACGAGCAGTACTTC.

V is TRBV27 and J is TRBJ2-4; a weak D match, TRBD1 (6 bases). The J call may not be correct, given that the DNA end is closer to TRBJ2-7. This CDR3 is 12 amino acids long. Germline-derived CDR1 and CDR2 are MNHEY and SMNVEV (reference sequence). CDR3 amino acids: CASRTGFHEQYF. Written as DNA, the CDR3 is TGTGCCAGCAGAACAGGGTTCCACGAGCAGTACTTC.

In regard to this clonotype: At one end the junction does not follow the germline gene, possibly because of a read error. The chain recombines TRBV15 with TRBJ1-2, with D perhaps matching TRBD1 (6 bases). CDR1 LNHNV and CDR2 YYDKDF come from the germline V gene (reference sequence). The CDR3 contains 14 residues. For the CDR3, the DNA is TGTGCCACCAGCAGAGATATCAGGGGCGATGGTTACACCTTC. It is translated as CATSRDIRGDGYTF.

This CDR3 reads CSGFSSDTQYF. CDR3 sequence (DNA): TGCAGCGGTTTTTCTTCGGATACGCAGTATTTT. This chain connects TRBV29-1 to TRBJ2-3, with D uncertain. The CDR3 length is 11 residues. Germline V gives CDR1 SQVTM, CDR2 ANQGSEA. The ends were cut back, 7 bases at V and 6 bases at J, with 11 bases in the middle.